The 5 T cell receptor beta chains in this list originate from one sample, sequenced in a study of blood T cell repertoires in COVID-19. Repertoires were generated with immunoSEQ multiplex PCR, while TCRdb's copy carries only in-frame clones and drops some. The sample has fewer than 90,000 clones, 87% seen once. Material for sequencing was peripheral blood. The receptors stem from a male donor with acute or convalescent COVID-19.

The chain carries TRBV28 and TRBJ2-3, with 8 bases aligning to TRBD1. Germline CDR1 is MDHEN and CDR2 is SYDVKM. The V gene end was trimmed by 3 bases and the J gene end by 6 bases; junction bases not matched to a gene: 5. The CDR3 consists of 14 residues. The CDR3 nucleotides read TGTGCCAGCAGTTTGTCCAGGGGGCCCGATACGCAGTATTTT. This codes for CASSLSRGPDTQYF.

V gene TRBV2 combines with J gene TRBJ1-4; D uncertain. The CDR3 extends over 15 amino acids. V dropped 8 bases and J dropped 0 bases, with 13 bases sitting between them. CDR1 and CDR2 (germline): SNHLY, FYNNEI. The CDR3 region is CASRRREATNEKLFF. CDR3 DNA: TGTGCCAGCCGACGGAGGGAGGCAACTAATGAAAAACTGTTTTTT.

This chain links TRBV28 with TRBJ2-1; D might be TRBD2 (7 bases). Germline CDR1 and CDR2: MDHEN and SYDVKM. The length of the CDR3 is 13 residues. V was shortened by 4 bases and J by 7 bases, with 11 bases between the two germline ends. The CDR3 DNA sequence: TGTGCCAGCAGTTCCGGGGGGCATAATGAGCAGTTCTTC. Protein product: CASSSGGHNEQFF. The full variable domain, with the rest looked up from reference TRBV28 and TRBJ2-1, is DVKVTQSSRYLVKRTGEKVFLECVQDMDHENMFWYRQDPGLGLRLIYFSYDVKMKEKGDIPEGYSVSREKKERFSLILESASTNQTSMYLCASSSGGHNEQFFGPGTRLTVL.

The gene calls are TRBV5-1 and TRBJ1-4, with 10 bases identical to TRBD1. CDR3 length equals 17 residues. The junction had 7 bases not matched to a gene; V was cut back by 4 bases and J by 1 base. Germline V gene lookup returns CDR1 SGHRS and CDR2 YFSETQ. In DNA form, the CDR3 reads TGCGCCAGCAGCGCGGGGACAGGGGTTCGAACTAATGAAAAACTGTTTTTT. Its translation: CASSAGTGVRTNEKLFF.

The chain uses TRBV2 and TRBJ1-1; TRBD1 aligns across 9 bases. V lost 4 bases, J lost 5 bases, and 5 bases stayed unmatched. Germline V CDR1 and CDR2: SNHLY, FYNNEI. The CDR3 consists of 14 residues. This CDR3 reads CASSGQGEGTEAFF. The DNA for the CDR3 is TGTGCCAGCAGTGGACAGGGGGAGGGAACTGAAGCTTTCTTT.